This TCR beta chain was obtained from a study of OX40 agonist ivuxolimab in advanced cancers. Describing the broader study: Ivuxolimab, which targeted the costimulatory receptor OX40 (CD134), was an agonistic, fully human IgG2 monoclonal antibody. Intravenous ivuxolimab was administered to patients every 2 weeks at six dose levels: 0.01, 0.1, 0.3, 1.5, 3 and 10 mg/kg. Of the roughly 52 patients in dose escalation, about 19 had hepatocellular carcinoma, some 15 had melanoma, 9 had renal cell carcinoma and 9 had head and neck cancer. A male proportion of nearly 85% and a mean age of approximately 60 years, ranging from 23 to 79, were recorded for the dose-escalation cohort. Patients were allowed to have had prior anti-PD-1, anti-PD-L1 or anti-CTLA-4 therapy, and around 40% of the dose-escalation patients had previously received checkpoint inhibitors. Three dose-escalation patients achieved partial responses, one with hepatocellular carcinoma and two with cutaneous melanoma. Peripheral TCRbeta sequencing was intended to test whether TCR sequence diversity was altered and clonal T-cell expansion was caused by ivuxolimab. The paper describes the monotherapy dose-escalation part (N = 52 patients) of the phase I trial of ivuxolimab. Results the study describes overall, beyond this receptor: In the 0.1-3.0 mg/kg groups, partial responders were among the patients with the lowest normalized peripheral clonal expansion, particularly in CD8+ T cells. Low levels of normalized T-cell clonal expansion were also seen in some nonresponding patients. Which antigens the clonally expanded peripheral T cells were specific for was not determined. At doses from 0.1 to 3.0 mg/kg, clonal expansion was seen in both CD4+ and CD8+ blood T cells between baseline and week 6. On average, CD8+ T cells showed more expanded clones than CD4+ T cells after ivuxolimab.

Patients with a history of autoimmune disease or receiving systemic immunosuppression were excluded from the trial. In every dose cohort, peripheral blood was drawn for TCR sequencing at baseline, cycle 4 day 1, and cycle 7 day 1. Samples were obtained from an open-label, multicenter, first-in-human phase I dose-escalation trial of ivuxolimab. Adults with locally advanced or metastatic melanoma, renal cell, hepatocellular, or head and neck squamous cell carcinoma were enrolled in the trial. CD4+ and CD8+ T cells were sorted separately from peripheral blood before TCR sequencing. In the case of this clone: The antigen it binds to is not known. Base qualities are not at hand, and no much larger clone is one base apart.

The CDR1 and CDR2 encoded by the germline V gene are SGHDT and YYEEEE. CDR3 length: 13 amino acids, cysteine to phenylalanine. The sequence is cut down to CDR3 DNA, 39 bases in frame from base 1. Trimming costs V 0 bases and J 7 bases, and their ends lie 10 bases apart. Genomic DNA was extracted from sorted cells for sequencing of the TCRbeta CDR3 region. TCRbeta CDR3 regions were sequenced using the immunoSEQ Assay. This is the immuneACCESS table as TCRdb keeps it, with only in-frame sequences that have V and J called. A part of the clones is gone; compared with another copy, unresolved V genes explain less than half, and the rest is unexplained. In this sample the table shows under 85,000 clones, approximately 89% of which occur a single time. Of the sample, approximately 0.5% falls within the top ten clones.

The TCR was taken from an adult with an advanced solid tumor such as melanoma, head and neck, liver or kidney cancer. The V gene is TRBV5-6 and the J gene is TRBJ1-2; a tentative D call is TRBD1 (6 bases match). The material was CD4+ or CD8+ T cells sorted from blood, obtained in a trial of the OX40 agonist ivuxolimab. The DNA is as follows: TGTGCCAGCAGCTTGGACAGGGCTATTGGCTACACCTTC. Translated, it reads CASSLDRAIGYTF. The CDR3, completed at both ends by the reference TRBV5-6 and TRBJ1-2 genes, gives the full variable domain DAGVTQSPTHLIKTRGQQVTLRCSPKSGHDTVSWYQQALGQGPQFIFQYYEEEERQRGNFPDRFSGHQFPNYSSELNVNALLLGDSALYLCASSLDRAIGYTFGSGTRLTVV.